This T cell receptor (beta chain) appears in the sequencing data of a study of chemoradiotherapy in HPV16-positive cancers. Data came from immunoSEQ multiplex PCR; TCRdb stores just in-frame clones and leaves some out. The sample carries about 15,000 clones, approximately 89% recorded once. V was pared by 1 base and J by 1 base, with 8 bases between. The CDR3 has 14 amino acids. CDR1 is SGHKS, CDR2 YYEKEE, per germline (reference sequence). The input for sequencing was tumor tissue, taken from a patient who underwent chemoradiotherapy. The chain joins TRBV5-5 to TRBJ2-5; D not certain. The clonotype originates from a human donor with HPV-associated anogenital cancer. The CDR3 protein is CASSLFGSQETQYF. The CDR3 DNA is TGTGCCAGCAGCTTGTTTGGGTCCCAAGAGACCCAGTACTTC.